These 20 T cell receptor beta chains were all obtained from the same sample, sequenced in a study of blood T cells in healthy people across ages. A sample-barcoded 5' primer and a J-beta primer mix were used in a second PCR of roughly 6 to 11 cycles. One entry per CDR3 protein results from TCRdb running MiXCR on the 5' RACE reads. Here the sample spans 700,000 or so distinct CDR3 sequences, around two fifths being singletons. Sequencing was done on a sample of blood. These receptors were taken from a man at least 80 years old in good health.

This clonotype was counted only a few times. The chain has TRBV4-2 and TRBJ2-3; D ambiguous. Germline loops: CDR1 LGHNA, CDR2 YNFKEQ. This CDR3 spans 16 amino acids. Trimming shortened V by 1 base and J by 3 bases, and 14 bases separated the two germline ends. The CDR3, as DNA: TGTGCCAGCAGCCAAGCCTTCGGCAGCACTACAGATACGCAGTATTTT. Its protein product is CASSQAFGSTTDTQYF.

V gene TRBV20-1 combines with J gene TRBJ2-1; D ambiguous. The germline V and J ends were trimmed by 5 bases and 0 bases, with 11 bases remaining between them. The V gene's germline CDR1 is DFQATT and CDR2 SNEGSKA (reference sequence). The CDR3 loop spans 14 amino acids. CDR3 protein: CSARYGNSYNEQFF. The CDR3 nucleotides are TGCAGTGCTCGATATGGGAACTCCTACAATGAGCAGTTCTTC.

This chain links TRBV3-1 with TRBJ2-7, with D tentatively TRBD1 (6 bases). Germline assignment: CDR1 LGHDT and CDR2 YNNKEL (reference sequence). CDR3 length: 17 residues. V was trimmed by 0 bases and J by 2 bases, leaving 17 bases between them. The CDR3 reads CASSQDMMGARTYEQYF. CDR3 nucleotides: TGTGCCAGCAGCCAAGATATGATGGGGGCTAGAACCTACGAGCAGTACTTC.

This clonotype showed up just a few times. The chain is built from TRBV24-1 and TRBJ1-5, with D perhaps matching TRBD1 (6 bases). Germline V lookup: CDR1 KGHDR, CDR2 SFDVKD. V gave up 7 bases and J gave up 5 bases, with 14 bases separating them. The CDR3 is 14 residues long. The chain's CDR3 is CATSPGGAYQPQHF. The CDR3 region has the DNA TGTGCCACCAGCCCGGGGGGGGCATATCAGCCCCAGCATTTT.

In DNA form, the CDR3 reads TGCGCCAGCAGCCAAGAACCGCAGGGGGGAGGAAATGGCTACACCTTC. Its translation is CASSQEPQGGGNGYTF. The chain couples TRBV4-1 to TRBJ1-2, with TRBD1 matching over 7 bases. The V and J ends lost 0 bases and 6 bases, in that order; junction bases with no gene match: 10. The length of the CDR3 is 16 residues. Germline V gives CDR1 MGHRA, CDR2 YSYEKL.

The V gene is TRBV3-1, the J gene TRBJ2-1, with 7 bases lining up with TRBD2. Germline V gene lookup returns CDR1 LGHDT and CDR2 YNNKEL (reference sequence). J gave up 6 bases and V 4 bases, and 6 bases lay outside the gene matches. This CDR3 contains 14 residues. This chain's CDR3 is CASSLLLATNEQFF. The CDR3 nucleotides read TGTGCCAGCAGCCTATTACTAGCGACCAATGAGCAGTTCTTC.

The genes are TRBV4-2 and TRBJ2-2; D might be TRBD1 (6 bases). Trimming pared 1 base from V and 5 bases from J, leaving 8 bases between. The CDR3 runs 14 residues. Germline CDR1 LGHNA, CDR2 YNFKEQ. CDR3 loop: CASSQGTVTGELFF. The CDR3 nucleotides are TGTGCCAGCAGCCAAGGGACAGTGACCGGGGAGCTGTTTTTT.

The CDR3 is CASSEATTGEDGYTF. CDR3 coding DNA: TGTGCCAGCAGTGAAGCCACGACAGGGGAGGATGGCTACACCTTC. The chain has TRBV2 and TRBJ1-2, with TRBD1 matching 8 bases. This CDR3 has 15 residues. Trimming took 0 bases from V and 6 from J; bases not matched to a gene: 6. Looked up from germline, CDR1 is SNHLY and CDR2 is FYNNEI.

This chain connects TRBV28 to TRBJ2-5, with D perhaps assigned TRBD1 or TRBD2 (5 bases each). Germline CDR1 and CDR2: MDHEN and SYDVKM. Between the trimmed V and J ends, which lost 4 bases and 3 bases, there was a span of 12 bases. The CDR3 spans 14 residues. This chain's CDR3 is CASSSFGTKETQYF. In DNA, the CDR3 is TGTGCCAGCAGTTCCTTCGGGACCAAAGAGACCCAGTACTTC.

This chain joins TRBV3-1 and TRBJ2-5, with D maybe TRBD2 (5 bases). The CDR3 length is 13 residues. The germline gives CDR1 LGHDT, CDR2 YNNKEL (reference sequence). Trimming took 2 bases from V and 3 from J, leaving 7 bases between them. The CDR3 sequence is CASSQPGKETQYF. CDR3 nucleotide sequence: TGTGCCAGCAGCCAACCGGGAAAAGAGACCCAGTACTTC.

This chain uses TRBV27 with TRBJ2-5; 8 bases fit TRBD1. Germline CDR1 MNHEY, CDR2 SMNVEV (reference sequence). J lost 1 base, V lost 1 base, and 14 bases had no gene match. The CDR3 consists of 19 residues. CDR3 nucleotides: TGTGCCAGCAGTTTATTCGGGACAGGCCCAAATATTGGCCAAGAGACCCAGTACTTC. Translated: CASSLFGTGPNIGQETQYF.

This chain connects TRBV6-1 to TRBJ2-3, with 7 bases identical to TRBD1. The junction had 6 bases not matched to a gene; V was cut back by 2 bases and J by 4 bases. This CDR3 contains 15 residues. The V gene's germline CDR1 is MNHNS and CDR2 SASEGT. The CDR3, as DNA: TGTGCCAGCAGTGAATCGACAGGGCCTTCAGATACGCAGTATTTT. Translation gives CASSESTGPSDTQYF.

This clonotype appeared a few times. This chain connects TRBV5-1 to TRBJ2-1, with TRBD2 matching 7 bases. The trim removed 4 bases at V and 5 bases at J, leaving 21 bases unmatched. The CDR3 runs 19 residues. Germline V gives CDR1 SGHRS, CDR2 YFSETQ. The CDR3: CASSRSEGPSSGFNNEQFF. As DNA, the CDR3 is TGCGCCAGCAGCCGTTCCGAGGGCCCCAGTAGCGGGTTTAACAATGAGCAGTTCTTC.

This rearrangement joins TRBV18 to TRBJ1-2; D unresolved. V lost 3 bases, J lost 6 bases, and 14 bases lay in between. CDR1 and CDR2 (germline): KGHSH, LQKENI. This CDR3 spans 14 amino acids. CDR3 in amino acids: CASSPTGSENGYTF. Here the CDR3 DNA reads TGTGCCAGCTCACCGACCGGGTCCGAGAATGGCTACACCTTC. Full variable domain (missing parts from reference TRBV18 and TRBJ1-2): NAGVMQNPRHLVRRRGQEARLRCSPMKGHSHVYWYRQLPEEGLKFMVYLQKENIIDESGMPKERFSAEFPKEGPSILRIQQVVRGDSAAYFCASSPTGSENGYTFGSGTRLTVV.

This sequence joins TRBV2 and TRBJ1-4, with D hard to call. V was shortened by 0 bases and J by 10 bases, with 15 bases between the two germline ends. The CDR3 has 15 residues. Germline V gives CDR1 SNHLY, CDR2 FYNNEI. CDR3 sequence: CASSEATSGIGKLFF. CDR3 coding DNA: TGTGCCAGCAGTGAAGCGACTTCGGGTATTGGAAAACTGTTTTTT.

The chain is built from TRBV7-2 and TRBJ2-5, with D perhaps TRBD2 (5 bases). In germline, CDR1 is SGHTA, CDR2 FQGNSA. This CDR3 spans 14 amino acids. V shed 5 bases and J shed 4 bases, with 14 bases lying between them. The CDR3 loop is CASSPFGERETQYF. The CDR3 nucleotides read TGTGCCAGCAGCCCATTCGGGGAAAGAGAGACCCAGTACTTC.

The chain uses TRBV6-1 and TRBJ2-6; the D is unclear. Looked up from germline, CDR1 is MNHNS and CDR2 is SASEGT. CDR3 length equals 14 residues. The V and J ends lost 6 bases and 2 bases respectively, with 8 bases between them. The CDR3 DNA sequence: TGTGCCAGCAGGGCGGAAGCTGGGGCCAACGTCCTGACTTTC. Translating gives CASRAEAGANVLTF.

This clonotype was counted only a few times. J is TRBJ2-1 and V is TRBV20-1; 10 positions match TRBD2. Looked up from germline, CDR1 is DFQATT and CDR2 is SNEGSKA (reference sequence). This CDR3 is built from 14 residues. Trimming at V came to 5 bases and at J to 7 bases, leaving 8 bases not matched to a gene. The CDR3 sequence is CSAPAGLASNEQFF. CDR3 bases: TGCAGTGCTCCTGCGGGACTAGCGAGTAATGAGCAGTTCTTC.

This clonotype was observed a handful of times. The V gene is TRBV4-3, the J gene TRBJ1-6; possibly TRBD1 for D (6 bases). Trimming cost V 0 bases and J 0 bases, with 18 bases left between them. CDR3 size: 20 residues. Germline CDR1 is LGHNA and CDR2 is YSLEER. The CDR3 sequence is CASSQDGGPGRSSYNSPLHF. The CDR3 nucleotides read TGCGCCAGCAGCCAAGATGGGGGCCCGGGCAGGAGCTCCTATAATTCACCCCTCCACTTT.

The V gene is TRBV4-3, the J gene TRBJ1-4; tentative D call: TRBD1 (5 bases). V was pared by 3 bases and J by 0 bases, with 11 bases between. The germline V gene encodes CDR1 LGHNA and CDR2 YSLEER. The CDR3 totals 16 residues. CDR3 residues: CASSQNGGATNEKLFF. CDR3 coding DNA: TGCGCCAGCAGCCAGAACGGGGGAGCAACTAATGAAAAACTGTTTTTT.